This T cell receptor beta chain was obtained from a study of T cells in Graves' hyperthyroidism and ophthalmopathy. Study-level results: By a 13 V-J model, ophthalmopathy was set apart from stable hyperthyroidism.

The source material, RNA transcripts, was used to amplify TCR beta CDR3 regions. A first-round RT-PCR of the TCR CDR3 used the HTBI primer set. TCRdb redid the calling of the multiplex PCR reads with MiXCR, one entry per CDR3 protein. This table has roughly 510,000 distinct CDR3 sequences, 40% to 50% appearing once. Each diagnosis drew on symptoms, thyroxine, TRAb, thyroid ultrasound and orbital computed tomography findings. Points on this clonotype: Its antigen remains unidentified.

Germline V gives CDR1 SQVTM, CDR2 ANQGSEA. The CDR3 extends over 13 amino acids. V dropped 6 bases and J dropped 7 bases, with 16 bases sitting between them. This receptor was identified in an adult woman with Graves' disease, either hyperthyroidism or ophthalmopathy (not recorded which). Sequencing input: peripheral blood or thyroid tissue (not recorded which). J is TRBJ1-5 and V is TRBV29-1; D might be TRBD1 (6 bases). DNA of the CDR3: TGCAGCGTCCGGGGACACGGCGAACAGCCCCAGCATTTT. It yields the protein CSVRGHGEQPQHF.